This T cell receptor beta chain appears in the sequencing data of a study of patients and donors after allogeneic stem cell transplantation. TCRdb called the RT-PCR reads again in MiXCR, with one record for every CDR3 protein. This table has tens of thousands of distinct CDR3 sequences, approximately 5.2% appearing once. Per germline, CDR1 MNHEY and CDR2 SMNVEV (reference sequence). The V gene lost 4 bases and the J gene lost 0 bases, with 14 bases spanning the gap. The CDR3 sequence is 16 residues long. This clonotype was counted many times. Sequencing input: blood, either unsorted or a sorted T cell fraction (not recorded which). This chain uses TRBV27 with TRBJ2-3; D could derive from TRBD1 or TRBD2 (5 bases each). This sequence originates from a human donor who was either an allogeneic HSCT recipient or a stem cell or donor lymphocyte infusion donor (not recorded which). It is not recorded whose cells these are; they may come from a transplant donor. The chain's CDR3 is CASSSLLRGSTDTQYF. In DNA, the CDR3 is TGTGCCAGCAGTTCCCTCTTGAGGGGTAGCACAGATACGCAGTATTTT.